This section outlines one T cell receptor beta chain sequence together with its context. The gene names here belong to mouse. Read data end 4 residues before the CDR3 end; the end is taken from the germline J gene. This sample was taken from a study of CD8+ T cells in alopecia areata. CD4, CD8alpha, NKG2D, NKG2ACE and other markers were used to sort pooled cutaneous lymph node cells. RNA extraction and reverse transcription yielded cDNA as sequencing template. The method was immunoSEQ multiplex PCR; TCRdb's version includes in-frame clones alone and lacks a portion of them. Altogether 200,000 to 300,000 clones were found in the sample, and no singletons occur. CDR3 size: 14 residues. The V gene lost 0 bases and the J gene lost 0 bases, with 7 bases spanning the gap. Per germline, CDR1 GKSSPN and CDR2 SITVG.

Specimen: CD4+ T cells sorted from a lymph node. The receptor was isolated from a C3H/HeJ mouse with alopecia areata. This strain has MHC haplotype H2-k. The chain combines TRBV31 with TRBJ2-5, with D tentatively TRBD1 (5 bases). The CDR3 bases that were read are TGTGCCTGGAGTCTACAGGATAACCAAGAC. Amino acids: CAWSLQDNQD. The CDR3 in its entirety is CAWSLQDNQDTQYF.